This TCR beta chain was observed in a study of blood T cell repertoires in COVID-19. Background on the study: Samples of COVID-19 (acute and convalescent) were obtained from the United States, Italy and Spain. In each case, the material was cDNA or gDNA derived from T cells, B-cell-depleted T cells, or PBMCs.

Per the original data handling: Estimation of nucleated cell counts was performed using reference gene primer amplification. TCRdb keeps only in-frame clones here, not all; method: immunoSEQ multiplex PCR. The D gene and trimming were derived from the DNA, and the V and J assignments and clone size from that table. Of around 130,000 clones in the sample, 84% were seen once. This clone was observed a single time. V lost 3 bases to trimming and J lost 6 bases; unmatched junction nucleotides: 8. The CDR3 is made up of 15 amino acids. Per the germline V gene, CDR1 is KGHSH and CDR2 is LQKENI. Sequenced input: peripheral blood. The sequence came from a human donor in a cohort sampled during active COVID-19. The J gene is TRBJ1-2, the V gene TRBV18; 9 bases fit TRBD1. The CDR3 here is CASSPNVGTGNGYTF. In DNA, the CDR3 is TGTGCCAGCTCACCGAACGTCGGGACAGGGAATGGCTACACCTTC.